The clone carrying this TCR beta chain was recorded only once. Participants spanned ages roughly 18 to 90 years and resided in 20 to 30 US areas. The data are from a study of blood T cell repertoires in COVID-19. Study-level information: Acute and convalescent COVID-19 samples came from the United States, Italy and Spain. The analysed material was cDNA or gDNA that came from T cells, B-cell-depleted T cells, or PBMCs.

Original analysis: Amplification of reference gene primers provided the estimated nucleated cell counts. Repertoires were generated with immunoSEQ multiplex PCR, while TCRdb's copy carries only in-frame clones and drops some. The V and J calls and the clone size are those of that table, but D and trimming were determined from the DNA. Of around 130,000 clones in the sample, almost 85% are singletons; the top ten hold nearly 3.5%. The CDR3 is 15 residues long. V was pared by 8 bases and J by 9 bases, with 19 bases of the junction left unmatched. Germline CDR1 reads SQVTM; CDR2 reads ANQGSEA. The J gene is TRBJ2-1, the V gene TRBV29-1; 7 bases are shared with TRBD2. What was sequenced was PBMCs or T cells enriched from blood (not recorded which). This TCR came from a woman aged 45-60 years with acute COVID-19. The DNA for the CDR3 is TGCAGCTCCGAGGGTCTTGGGGACTACGACGGTGAGCAGTTCTTC. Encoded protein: CSSEGLGDYDGEQFF.